The rows below give T cell receptor beta chains drawn from one sample of a study of identical twins. TCRdb processed the 5' RACE reads anew with MiXCR; each CDR3 protein has one entry. The table records roughly 540,000 distinct CDR3 sequences, around 20% of them present only once. The data also belong to a second study, concerning T cells expressing NK-cell markers.

The sample comprised CD4+ T cells sorted from blood. Source of these receptors: a woman aged 18-29 years in good health. Each CDR3 is given with its conserved first and last residue. The D gene is left open where the match is weak. Size is omitted from some rows. Given values are once, few, many or a class for expanded clones.

V gene: TRBV12-3/TRBV12-4; CDR3 length: 13; clone size: few; D gene: -; J gene: TRBJ2-7; CDR3 protein: CASTAVGLHEQYF; CDR3 DNA: TGTGCCAGCACCGCCGTCGGACTACATGAGCAGTACTTC
V gene: TRBV12-3/TRBV12-4; CDR3 length: 15; clone size: -; D gene: -; J gene: TRBJ1-5; CDR3 protein: CASSLGLQYNQPQHF; CDR3 DNA: TGTGCCAGCAGTTTAGGATTACAGTACAATCAGCCCCAGCATTTT
V gene: TRBV12-3/TRBV12-4; CDR3 length: 16; clone size: -; D gene: TRBD2; J gene: TRBJ2-1; CDR3 protein: CASSPTSGRAQPEQFF; CDR3 DNA: TGTGCCAGCAGTCCGACTAGCGGGAGGGCCCAGCCTGAGCAGTTCTTC
V gene: TRBV20-1; CDR3 length: 14; clone size: few; D gene: -; J gene: TRBJ1-2; CDR3 protein: CSALTRDWRVGYTF; CDR3 DNA: TGCAGTGCTCTGACACGGGACTGGAGGGTTGGCTACACCTTC
V gene: TRBV29-1; CDR3 length: 12; clone size: few; D gene: -; J gene: TRBJ2-1; CDR3 protein: CSVIAGNNEQFF; CDR3 DNA: TGCAGCGTCATTGCGGGAAACAATGAGCAGTTCTTC
V gene: TRBV5-1; CDR3 length: 13; clone size: -; D gene: TRBD1; J gene: TRBJ2-7; CDR3 protein: CASSFDRGDEQYF; CDR3 DNA: TGCGCCAGCAGCTTCGACAGGGGGGACGAGCAGTACTTC
V gene: TRBV20-1; CDR3 length: 15; clone size: -; D gene: -; J gene: TRBJ2-1; CDR3 protein: CSARDLKRTDNEQFF; CDR3 DNA: TGCAGTGCTAGAGATCTCAAGCGGACCGACAATGAGCAGTTCTTC
V gene: TRBV20-1; CDR3 length: 16; clone size: few; D gene: TRBD2; J gene: TRBJ2-1; CDR3 protein: CSASGTSFTSYNEQFF; CDR3 DNA: TGCAGTGCTAGTGGGACTAGCTTTACCTCCTACAATGAGCAGTTCTTC
V gene: TRBV5-1; CDR3 length: 13; clone size: -; D gene: TRBD1; J gene: TRBJ1-1; CDR3 protein: CASMDRANTEAFF; CDR3 DNA: TGCGCCAGCATGGACAGGGCCAACACTGAAGCTTTCTTT
V gene: TRBV29-1; CDR3 length: 13; clone size: once; D gene: TRBD2; J gene: TRBJ2-2; CDR3 protein: CSAGGKNTGELFF; CDR3 DNA: TGCAGCGCGGGGGGGAAGAACACCGGGGAGCTGTTTTTT
V gene: TRBV10-3; CDR3 length: 17; clone size: -; D gene: -; J gene: TRBJ2-1; CDR3 protein: CAISSLTGRSSYNEQFF; CDR3 DNA: TGTGCCATCAGTAGTCTAACAGGGCGAAGCTCCTACAATGAGCAGTTCTTC
V gene: TRBV20-1; CDR3 length: 12; clone size: few; D gene: -; J gene: TRBJ1-1; CDR3 protein: CSASGPDTEAFF; CDR3 DNA: TGCAGTGCTAGTGGCCCGGACACTGAAGCTTTCTTT
V gene: TRBV3-1; CDR3 length: 15; clone size: many; D gene: -; J gene: TRBJ1-4; CDR3 protein: CASSQDWTRHEKLFF; CDR3 DNA: TGTGCCAGCAGCCAAGATTGGACACGGCATGAAAAACTGTTTTTT
V gene: TRBV20-1; CDR3 length: 13; clone size: many; D gene: -; J gene: TRBJ1-4; CDR3 protein: CSAIMTRAEKLFF; CDR3 DNA: TGCAGTGCTATAATGACAAGAGCTGAAAAACTGTTTTTT
V gene: TRBV20-1; CDR3 length: 12; clone size: -; D gene: -; J gene: TRBJ1-1; CDR3 protein: CSVPRVGTEAFF; CDR3 DNA: TGCAGTGTCCCCAGGGTGGGCACTGAAGCTTTCTTT
V gene: TRBV2; CDR3 length: 12; clone size: -; D gene: -; J gene: TRBJ2-7; CDR3 protein: CASFLSTLEQYF; CDR3 DNA: TGTGCCTCATTTTTGAGTACCCTCGAGCAGTACTTC
V gene: TRBV7-8; CDR3 length: 20; clone size: few; D gene: TRBD2; J gene: TRBJ2-1; CDR3 protein: CASSRRGSASGRSSYNEQFF; CDR3 DNA: TGTGCCAGCAGCAGGAGAGGGTCGGCTAGCGGGAGAAGCTCCTACAATGAGCAGTTCTTC
V gene: TRBV5-1; CDR3 length: 13; clone size: few; D gene: TRBD1; J gene: TRBJ1-2; CDR3 protein: CASSSGTDYGYTF; CDR3 DNA: TGCGCCAGCAGCTCAGGGACAGACTATGGCTACACCTTC
V gene: TRBV20-1; CDR3 length: 13; clone size: -; D gene: -; J gene: TRBJ2-7; CDR3 protein: CSAPGTGHYEQYF; CDR3 DNA: TGCAGTGCTCCCGGGACGGGCCACTACGAGCAGTACTTC
V gene: TRBV5-5; CDR3 length: 15; clone size: -; D gene: -; J gene: TRBJ1-1; CDR3 protein: CASSWGGVPNTEAFF; CDR3 DNA: TGTGCCAGCAGCTGGGGAGGGGTCCCGAACACTGAAGCTTTCTTT
V gene: TRBV12-3/TRBV12-4; CDR3 length: 11; clone size: many; D gene: -; J gene: TRBJ2-1; CDR3 protein: CASSPLNEQFF; CDR3 DNA: TGTGCCAGCAGCCCCCTGAATGAGCAGTTCTTC
V gene: TRBV20-1; CDR3 length: 14; clone size: -; D gene: -; J gene: TRBJ1-4; CDR3 protein: CSARSRVGYEKLFF; CDR3 DNA: TGCAGTGCTAGAAGTAGGGTCGGTTATGAAAAACTGTTTTTT
V gene: TRBV12-3/TRBV12-4; CDR3 length: 16; clone size: few; D gene: -; J gene: TRBJ1-2; CDR3 protein: CASSLGQARGLFGYTF; CDR3 DNA: TGTGCCAGCAGTTTAGGTCAGGCCCGGGGTTTATTCGGCTACACCTTC
V gene: TRBV10-3; CDR3 length: 13; clone size: many; D gene: -; J gene: TRBJ2-7; CDR3 protein: CAISEENGYEQYF; CDR3 DNA: TGTGCCATCAGTGAGGAGAATGGTTACGAGCAGTACTTC
V gene: TRBV14; CDR3 length: 18; clone size: -; D gene: TRBD1; J gene: TRBJ2-1; CDR3 protein: CASSKGDRRGPEYNEQFF; CDR3 DNA: TGTGCCAGCAGCAAGGGGGACAGGAGGGGCCCCGAGTACAATGAGCAGTTCTTC
V gene: TRBV2; CDR3 length: 13; clone size: few; D gene: TRBD1; J gene: TRBJ2-7; CDR3 protein: CATGLQGDYEQYF; CDR3 DNA: TGTGCCACCGGACTGCAGGGGGACTACGAGCAGTACTTC
V gene: TRBV30; CDR3 length: 17; clone size: -; D gene: TRBD2; J gene: TRBJ2-1; CDR3 protein: CAWSASRTSRSYNEQFF; CDR3 DNA: TGTGCCTGGAGTGCTTCTCGGACTAGCAGATCCTACAATGAGCAGTTCTTC
V gene: TRBV20-1; CDR3 length: 15; clone size: few; D gene: -; J gene: TRBJ2-7; CDR3 protein: CSAEDGGRPSYEQYF; CDR3 DNA: TGCAGTGCTGAAGACGGGGGGCGCCCGTCCTACGAGCAGTACTTC
V gene: TRBV6-5; CDR3 length: 16; clone size: few; D gene: TRBD2; J gene: TRBJ2-7; CDR3 protein: CASSYGYTGGTYEQYF; CDR3 DNA: TGTGCCAGCAGTTACGGGTACACGGGGGGGACCTACGAGCAGTACTTC
V gene: TRBV11-2; CDR3 length: 15; clone size: -; D gene: -; J gene: TRBJ2-1; CDR3 protein: CASSLTLASYNEQFF; CDR3 DNA: TGTGCCAGCAGCTTAACTCTAGCGAGTTACAATGAGCAGTTCTTC
V gene: TRBV14; CDR3 length: 13; clone size: many; D gene: -; J gene: TRBJ1-1; CDR3 protein: CASSQGQNTEAFF; CDR3 DNA: TGCGCCAGCAGCCAGGGCCAGAACACTGAAGCTTTCTTT
V gene: TRBV20-1; CDR3 length: 14; clone size: few; D gene: -; J gene: TRBJ2-3; CDR3 protein: CSASPATSTDTQYF; CDR3 DNA: TGCAGTGCTAGTCCCGCGACTAGCACAGATACGCAGTATTTT
V gene: TRBV5-1; CDR3 length: 14; clone size: -; D gene: TRBD2; J gene: TRBJ2-1; CDR3 protein: CASSIGGGRNEQFF; CDR3 DNA: TGCGCCAGCAGTATCGGGGGGGGCCGCAATGAGCAGTTCTTC
V gene: TRBV2; CDR3 length: 15; clone size: -; D gene: TRBD2; J gene: TRBJ2-3; CDR3 protein: CASKTTSGRVDTQYF; CDR3 DNA: TGTGCCAGCAAGACGACTAGCGGGAGAGTAGATACGCAGTATTTT
V gene: TRBV12-3/TRBV12-4; CDR3 length: 13; clone size: -; D gene: -; J gene: TRBJ2-3; CDR3 protein: CASSKAGKVMQYF; CDR3 DNA: TGTGCCAGCTCCAAAGCCGGGAAGGTTATGCAGTATTTT
V gene: TRBV12-3/TRBV12-4; CDR3 length: 14; clone size: -; D gene: -; J gene: TRBJ2-1; CDR3 protein: CASSTVPDANEQFF; CDR3 DNA: TGTGCCAGCTCCACTGTACCGGACGCCAATGAGCAGTTCTTC
V gene: TRBV6-1; CDR3 length: 13; clone size: -; D gene: -; J gene: TRBJ2-6; CDR3 protein: CASSEFRANVLTF; CDR3 DNA: TGTGCCAGCAGTGAATTCAGGGCCAACGTCCTGACTTTC